This T cell receptor (beta chain) was sequenced in a study of T cell responses to AZD1222 COVID-19 vaccine. Study conclusions and caveats: Spike was spanned by vaccine-associated CD4 TCRs, with dominance at 160-218 and 743-854. Donors were mostly white British, more females; clonal diversity possibly underestimated. Repertoires were sampled only after the peak T cell response.

Some clones are missing from TCRdb's copy, which holds only in-frame ones; the method was immunoSEQ multiplex PCR. The sample lists under 80,000 clones, about 91% occurring once. In germline, CDR1 is KGHSH, CDR2 LQKENI. The CDR3 is 13 residues long. With 2 bases removed from V and 6 bases from J, the gap between germline ends came to 7 bases. Remarks on this clone: Its antigen is currently unknown.

This TCR came from an adult in good health. The starting material was peripheral blood, obtained on day 0 of AZD1222 vaccination. The J gene is TRBJ2-2, the V gene TRBV18, with a possible D match to TRBD2 (6 bases). CDR3 sequence reads: CASSPGEAGELFF. CDR3 bases: TGTGCCAGCTCACCAGGGGAGGCCGGGGAGCTGTTTTTT.